Listed here is a single TCR beta chain. The data derive from a study of T cell changes during pregnancy in multiple sclerosis. Here immunoSEQ multiplex PCR was the method, and the copy in TCRdb shows in-frame clones only, minus some. The sample lists approximately 84,000 clones, approximately 95% occurring once. The germline CDR1 and CDR2 sequences are MNHNS and SASEGT. Trimming stripped 0 bases from V and 5 bases from J, with 14 bases between. The CDR3 length is 16 residues. The receptor was derived from a female donor in good health, enrolled as a control in a pregnancy study. The sample in question was peripheral blood, obtained in the second trimester of pregnancy. V gene TRBV6-1 combines with J gene TRBJ1-5; tentatively, D is TRBD1 (5 bases). CDR3 nucleotide sequence: TGTGCCAGCAGTGAAGCGCGGGGGGGGTCGGATCAGCCCCAGCATTTT. Encoded protein: CASSEARGGSDQPQHF.